The 15 T cell receptor beta chains below were found in one sample sequenced in a study of T cell changes during pregnancy in multiple sclerosis (dated by TCRdb to between 2017 and 2020). Libraries were made using the immunoSEQ multiplex PCR assay. TCRdb's version of the immuneACCESS table is confined to in-frame rearrangements and falls short of the full clone set. An unresolved V gene accounts for under half of the shortfall where checked; the remainder is of unknown origin. The sample has 65,000 to 85,000 clones on record, roughly 94% of them singletons. More than 1.2% of the sample comes from the top ten. Sequenced here: peripheral blood, sampled after pregnancy. These receptors all come from a female donor with multiple sclerosis, enrolled in a pregnancy study.

This chain uses TRBV29-1 with TRBJ2-1; TRBD1 aligns across 9 bases. The CDR3 extends over 13 amino acids. Germline-derived CDR1 and CDR2 are SQVTM and ANQGSEA. J gave up 8 bases and V 7 bases, and 9 bases lay outside the gene matches. CDR3 nucleotide sequence: TGCAGCGGGGGACAGGGCAGAGTCCATGAGCAGTTCTTC. Translated: CSGGQGRVHEQFF.

The chain has TRBV10-2 and TRBJ2-3; possible D gene TRBD2, 5 bases. Germline CDR1 WSHSY, CDR2 SAAADI. The CDR3 runs to 14 residues. Trimming removed 5 bases at V and 5 bases at J, with 14 bases between. CDR3 loop: CASSQSHRGDTQYF. Here the CDR3 DNA reads TGCGCCAGCAGTCAATCTCATCGGGGAGATACGCAGTATTTT.

This chain connects TRBV2 to TRBJ1-5; 7 nucleotides align to TRBD1. J was trimmed by 3 bases and V by 6 bases; bases with no gene match: 8. The CDR3 consists of 15 residues. The V gene's germline CDR1 is SNHLY and CDR2 FYNNEI. In DNA form, the CDR3 reads TGTGCCAGCAGACTGACAGGGTCCACCAATCAGCCCCAGCATTTT. It yields the protein CASRLTGSTNQPQHF.

This chain joins TRBV5-4 and TRBJ2-5; the match to TRBD2 covers 11 bases. V shed 0 bases and J 1 base; nucleotides not matched to a gene: 2. Germline V gives CDR1 SGHNT, CDR2 YYREEE (reference sequence). CDR3 length: 16 amino acids. Here the CDR3 DNA reads TGTGCCAGCAGCTTGGCTCTAGCGGGGGGCCAAGAGACCCAGTACTTC. It translates to CASSLALAGGQETQYF.

The chain joins TRBV18 to TRBJ2-7; TRBD2 aligns across 8 bases. Germline V gene data show CDR1 as KGHSH and CDR2 as LQKENI. The J segment lost 3 bases and the V segment lost 6 bases, leaving 10 bases of the junction unmatched. This CDR3 is built from 15 residues. The CDR3 DNA reads as TGTGCCAGCTCCCCAGCGGGAGCCGGATTCTACGAGCAGTACTTC. Translating gives CASSPAGAGFYEQYF.

This rearrangement joins TRBV6-6 to TRBJ2-7, with 7 bases that match TRBD1. Germline assignment: CDR1 MNHNY and CDR2 SVGAGI (reference sequence). V gave up 4 bases and J gave up 6 bases; unmatched junction bases: 9. CDR3 length equals 14 residues. The CDR3: CASSSDTTGTEQYF. The CDR3 region has the DNA TGTGCCAGCAGTTCCGACACGACAGGGACCGAGCAGTACTTC.

J is TRBJ2-2 and V is TRBV5-6; no firm D call. The CDR3 has 14 amino acids. Trimming cost V 0 bases and J 5 bases, with 8 bases left between them. Germline-derived CDR1 and CDR2 are SGHDT and YYEEEE. The CDR3 nucleotides are TGTGCCAGCAGCTTGGAGGCCGGGACCGGGGAGCTGTTTTTT. The encoded protein is CASSLEAGTGELFF.

The genes are TRBV19 and TRBJ1-5; perhaps TRBD1 as D (5 bases). Germline CDR1 reads LNHDA; CDR2 reads SQIVND (reference sequence). The ends were cut back, 7 bases at V and 7 bases at J, with 20 bases in the middle. The CDR3 is made up of 15 amino acids. The CDR3 spells CASNSLGQLDQPQHF. In DNA, the CDR3 is TGTGCCAGTAACTCCCTGGGGCAATTGGACCAGCCCCAGCATTTT.

The rearrangement joins TRBV16 to TRBJ1-3; 8 nucleotides align to TRBD1. The CDR3 totals 16 residues. The trim removed 0 bases at V and 2 bases at J, leaving 3 bases unmatched. Germline V gives CDR1 KGHSY, CDR2 FQNENV. The CDR3 loop is CASSQSRDRPGNTIYF. CDR3 sequence (DNA): TGTGCCAGCAGCCAATCTCGGGACAGGCCTGGAAACACCATATATTTT.

The chain is built from TRBV5-6 and TRBJ1-1, with TRBD1 identical over 7 bases. Germline V gene data show CDR1 as SGHDT and CDR2 as YYEEEE. CDR3 length equals 15 residues. The V and J ends lost 5 bases and 5 bases, in that order; junction bases with no gene match: 12. The CDR3, as DNA: TGTGCCAGCAGACGCCGGGGACAGTACACTACTGAAGCTTTCTTT. Its translation is CASRRRGQYTTEAFF.

The chain couples TRBV2 to TRBJ1-2, with D possibly matching TRBD1 (6 bases). The germline V gene encodes CDR1 SNHLY and CDR2 FYNNEI. CDR3 length equals 11 residues. Trimming cost V 7 bases and J 4 bases, with 7 bases left between them. CDR3 sequence: CASKDSYGYTF. CDR3 bases: TGTGCCAGCAAGGACAGCTATGGCTACACCTTC.

The chain carries TRBV19 and TRBJ2-4; the D gene is possibly TRBD1 (6 bases). The V end lost 3 bases, the J end lost 0 bases, and 12 bases lay between the germline ends. In germline, CDR1 is LNHDA, CDR2 SQIVND (reference sequence). The length of the CDR3 is 16 residues. Here the CDR3 DNA reads TGTGCCAGTAGTATGGGGGACATTGGAGCCAAAAACATTCAGTACTTC. Protein product: CASSMGDIGAKNIQYF. Drawing the rest from reference TRBV19 and TRBJ2-4, the complete variable domain is DGGITQSPKYLFRKEGQNVTLSCEQNLNHDAMYWYRQDPGQGLRLIYYSQIVNDFQKGDIAEGYSVSREKKESFPLTVTSAQKNPTAFYLCASSMGDIGAKNIQYFGAGTRLSVL.

In this sample, this clone turned up once. The chain has TRBV27 and TRBJ2-1, with 7 bases lining up with TRBD2. Germline V CDR1 and CDR2: MNHEY, SMNVEV (reference sequence). This CDR3 is 14 amino acids long. V gave up 2 bases and J gave up 8 bases; unmatched junction bases: 6. The CDR3 here is CASSLAGRGDEQFF. CDR3 sequence (DNA): TGTGCCAGCAGTTTAGCAGGGAGGGGTGATGAGCAGTTCTTC.

This chain uses TRBV10-1 with TRBJ2-2; 12 nucleotides line up with TRBD2. Germline assignment: CDR1 WNHNN and CDR2 SYGVQD (reference sequence). The J segment lost 1 base and the V segment lost 5 bases, leaving 11 bases of the junction unmatched. This CDR3 contains 19 residues. The CDR3: CASSKILGLAGLNTGELFF. The CDR3 nucleotides read TGCGCCAGCAGTAAAATTCTGGGACTAGCGGGCTTGAACACCGGGGAGCTGTTTTTT.

V is TRBV7-9 and J is TRBJ2-1; TRBD1 agrees at 9 bases. J lost 15 bases, V lost 5 bases, and 8 bases had no gene match. Looked up from germline, CDR1 is SEHNR and CDR2 is FQNEAQ (reference sequence). The CDR3 runs 12 residues. The CDR3 here is CASSQQGAKTFF. In DNA form, the CDR3 reads TGTGCCAGCAGCCAACAGGGGGCGAAGACGTTCTTC.